Below, 5 T cell receptor beta chains from the same sample are listed, as sequenced in a study of blood T cell repertoires in COVID-19. Sequencing used immunoSEQ multiplex PCR; TCRdb keeps in-frame clones, though not all of them. The data hold 50,000 to 70,000 clones, with about 90% observed a single time. Specimen: peripheral blood. The receptors here all came from a human donor with active COVID-19. The donor label of this sample is uncertain.

CDR3 DNA sequence: TGTGCCAGCAGCTGGGACAGGGTGGACTATGGCTACACCTTC. Residues: CASSWDRVDYGYTF. This chain joins TRBV7-3 and TRBJ1-2; 9 bases fit TRBD1. This CDR3 contains 14 residues. The V gene end was trimmed by 4 bases and the J gene end by 3 bases; junction bases not matched to a gene: 3. Germline CDR1 reads SGHTA; CDR2 reads FQGTGA.

The chain joins TRBV7-8 to TRBJ2-7; D perhaps matches TRBD2 (5 bases). The ends were cut back, 0 bases at V and 5 bases at J, with 11 bases in the middle. The CDR3 loop spans 14 amino acids. Germline lookup yields CDR1 SGHVS and CDR2 FQNEAQ. The CDR3 sequence is CASSLASPGNEQYF. In DNA form, the CDR3 reads TGTGCCAGCAGCTTAGCTAGCCCGGGGAACGAGCAGTACTTC.

The chain employs TRBV6-2 or TRBV6-3 and TRBJ2-7; D might be TRBD1 (5 bases). Germline lookup yields CDR1 MNHEY and CDR2 SVGEGT. The length of the CDR3 is 14 residues. V shed 3 bases and J shed 1 base, with 10 bases lying between them. CDR3 coding DNA: TGTGCCAGCAGTTATGGGGCCACATCCTACGAGCAGTACTTC. This gives the protein CASSYGATSYEQYF.

The chain joins TRBV5-6 to TRBJ1-2; 7 bases match TRBD1. V was pared by 5 bases and J by 2 bases, with 6 bases of the junction left unmatched. Germline CDR1 reads SGHDT; CDR2 reads YYEEEE. This CDR3 comprises 14 residues. The chain's CDR3 is CASRSTGRNYGYTF. The CDR3 coding sequence is TGTGCCAGCAGATCGACAGGGCGGAACTATGGCTACACCTTC.

The rearrangement joins TRBV9 to TRBJ2-3; D gene unclear. Trimming pared 4 bases from V and 1 base from J, leaving 4 bases between. The CDR3 runs 12 residues. Germline CDR1 SGDLS, CDR2 YYNGEE. For the CDR3, the DNA is TGTGCCAGCAGCCCTCGCACAGATACGCAGTATTTT. Translated: CASSPRTDTQYF.